These T cell receptor beta chains were read from a single sample in a study of T cell clonotyping in hematopoietic cell transplantation. Some clones are missing from TCRdb's copy, which holds only in-frame ones; the method was immunoSEQ multiplex PCR. The table records around 80,000 clones, 90% to 97% of them present only once. The specimen was peripheral blood mononuclear cells, collected before stem cell transplant. The receptors shown here come from a woman between 50 and 59 years old with acute myeloid leukemia. Some clones in this sample may be carry-over from other donors' samples. Both conserved end residues are part of each CDR3. A D gene is named only where the DNA matches it firmly. The size entry is marked missing in some rows and otherwise reads once, few, many or a size class.

>.|TRBJ1-1|TRBV15|once
CATSRDLAEAFF
TGTGCCACCAGCAGAGATCTGGCTGAAGCTTTCTTT
>.|TRBJ2-7|TRBV19|.
CASSKGPAKYF
TGTGCCAGTAGTAAAGGCCCTGCGAAGTACTTC
>TRBD2|TRBJ2-3|TRBV7-3|.
CASSLPPGTSGGADTQYF
TGTGCCAGCAGCTTGCCTCCCGGGACTAGCGGGGGGGCAGATACGCAGTATTTT
>.|TRBJ2-1|TRBV7-2|once
CASSSPPPRDNEQFF
TGTGCCAGCAGCTCCCCCCCGCCTCGAGACAATGAGCAGTTCTTC
>.|TRBJ1-2|TRBV7-2|.
CASSLEGLALANYGYTF
TGTGCCAGCAGCTTAGAGGGGCTCGCGTTAGCTAACTATGGCTACACCTTC
>.|TRBJ2-7|TRBV7-9|.
CASSLGQTDYEQYF
TGTGCCAGCAGCTTAGGTCAAACCGACTACGAGCAGTACTTC
>.|TRBJ2-5|TRBV5-5|.
CASSLTPRRETQYF
TGTGCCAGCAGCTTGACCCCTCGGAGGGAGACCCAGTACTTC
>.|TRBJ1-6|TRBV6-4|.
CASSPDGSYNSPLHF
TGTGCCAGCAGCCCGGACGGCTCCTATAATTCACCCCTCCACTTT
>.|TRBJ2-7|TRBV28|.
CASRANYEQYF
TGTGCCAGCCGGGCAAACTACGAGCAGTACTTC
>.|TRBJ1-1|TRBV30|.
CAWGRVVGTEAFF
TGTGCCTGGGGGAGGGTCGTTGGGACTGAAGCTTTCTTT
>.|TRBJ2-2|TRBV6-5|.
CASSYSQGPGELFF
TGTGCCAGCAGTTACAGCCAGGGGCCCGGGGAGCTGTTTTTT
>.|TRBJ2-1|TRBV27|.
CASTLTREAYNEQFF
TGTGCCAGCACCCTAACCAGGGAAGCTTACAATGAGCAGTTCTTC
>TRBD1|TRBJ2-7|TRBV28|.
CASSYLGQGAREQYF
TGTGCCAGCAGTTACCTGGGACAGGGGGCGAGGGAGCAGTACTTC
>.|TRBJ1-5|TRBV30|.
CAWSVQGNQPQHF
TGTGCCTGGAGTGTACAGGGCAATCAGCCCCAGCATTTT
>.|TRBJ2-7|TRBV25-1|.
CASSDKAYEQYF
TGTGCCAGCAGCGACAAGGCCTACGAGCAGTACTTC
>TRBD1|TRBJ2-5|TRBV2|.
CARKTGGQETQYF
TGTGCCAGGAAGACAGGGGGCCAAGAGACCCAGTACTTC
>TRBD1|TRBJ1-2|TRBV19|few
CASSPGTGGRNYGYTF
TGTGCCAGTAGTCCTGGGACAGGGGGAAGGAACTATGGCTACACCTTC
>TRBD1|TRBJ1-2|TRBV7-2|.
CASSLSQGVGYTF
TGTGCCAGCAGCTTATCACAGGGGGTTGGCTACACCTTC
>.|TRBJ2-2|TRBV11-2|once
CASSLVRAGPGELFF
TGTGCCAGCAGCTTAGTTCGGGCAGGCCCCGGGGAGCTGTTTTTT
>.|TRBJ2-3|TRBV23-1|.
CASSQHPTSTDTQYF
TGCGCCAGCAGTCAACACCCGACGAGCACAGATACGCAGTATTTT
>TRBD1|TRBJ1-4|TRBV7-9|few
CASSLLTGTELFF
TGTGCCAGCAGCTTATTGACAGGGACGGAACTGTTTTTT
>.|TRBJ1-4|TRBV2|.
CASYASTNEKLFF
TGTGCCAGCTACGCCTCAACTAATGAAAAACTGTTTTTT
>.|TRBJ1-4|TRBV7-9|.
CASSEHSSNEKLFF
TGTGCCAGCAGCGAACATAGCTCAAATGAAAAACTGTTTTTT
>.|TRBJ1-2|TRBV10-3|.
CAISGTVILANYGYTF
TGTGCCATCAGTGGGACAGTCATATTAGCTAACTATGGCTACACCTTC
>.|TRBJ1-2|TRBV6-5|once
CASRQRVNYGYTF
TGTGCCAGCCGACAGCGAGTTAACTATGGCTACACCTTC
>.|TRBJ2-6|TRBV6-5|.
CASSLDWAGANVLTF
TGTGCCAGCAGCCTCGACTGGGCTGGGGCCAACGTCCTGACTTTC
>.|TRBJ2-3|TRBV9|.
CASSVDSSSTDTQYF
TGTGCCAGCAGCGTAGATAGCTCCAGCACAGATACGCAGTATTTT
>.|TRBJ1-1|TRBV11-3|.
CASSNLGTEAFF
TGTGCCAGCAGCAACTTGGGCACTGAAGCTTTCTTT
>.|TRBJ1-2|TRBV5-1|.
CASSLTKPQADGYTF
TGCGCCAGCAGCTTGACTAAACCTCAGGCGGATGGCTACACCTTC
>TRBD1|TRBJ1-2|TRBV2|once
CASTGTWTGDGYTF
TGTGCCAGCACCGGTACCTGGACAGGGGACGGCTACACCTTC
>.|TRBJ1-3|TRBV30|.
CAWSFGTGNTIYF
TGTGCCTGGAGTTTTGGGACTGGAAACACCATATATTTT
>TRBD1|TRBJ1-1|TRBV4-1|.
CASSQDGTGLVTEAFF
TGCGCCAGCAGCCAAGATGGGACAGGGTTGGTGACTGAAGCTTTCTTT
>TRBD2|TRBJ2-3|TRBV4-1|.
CASSQVSSGRTDTQYF
TGCGCCAGCAGCCAAGTCTCTAGCGGGAGAACAGATACGCAGTATTTT
>.|TRBJ1-1|TRBV6-1|.
CASRAAGLNTEAFF
TGTGCCAGCAGGGCAGCCGGTTTGAACACTGAAGCTTTCTTT
>.|TRBJ2-1|TRBV7-9|.
CASSPKGDTSYNEQFF
TGTGCCAGCAGCCCCAAAGGTGATACCTCCTACAATGAGCAGTTCTTC
>.|TRBJ1-1|TRBV7-9|.
CASSLARQLNTEAFF
TGTGCCAGCAGCTTAGCGAGACAGTTGAACACTGAAGCTTTCTTT
>.|TRBJ1-1|TRBV5-1|.
CASRIRDNTEAFF
TGCGCCAGCAGGATCAGGGACAACACTGAAGCTTTCTTT
>TRBD1|TRBJ2-7|TRBV19|.
CASRQGFFLGEQYF
TGTGCCAGCCGACAGGGGTTCTTTCTCGGCGAGCAGTACTTC
>.|TRBJ2-3|TRBV7-9|.
CASSPLGGRDTDTQYF
TGTGCCAGCAGCCCCCTAGGGGGAAGGGACACAGATACGCAGTATTTT
>.|TRBJ2-1|TRBV5-1|.
CASSLLLYEQFF
TGCGCCAGCAGCTTGCTTCTCTATGAGCAGTTCTTC
>.|TRBJ2-5|TRBV5-6|once
CASSNWGQGFGETQYF
TGTGCCAGCAGCAATTGGGGGCAGGGGTTTGGAGAGACCCAGTACTTC
>.|TRBJ2-7|TRBV4-1|.
CASSQVPLTYEQYF
TGCGCCAGCAGCCAAGTACCCCTCACGTACGAGCAGTACTTC
>TRBD2|TRBJ2-1|TRBV2|.
CASSVTSGYLNEQFF
TGTGCCAGCAGCGTGACTAGCGGCTATCTCAATGAGCAGTTCTTC
>.|TRBJ2-2|TRBV6-1|.
CASSLDRTGELFF
TGTGCCAGCAGCCTAGACAGGACCGGGGAGCTGTTTTTT
>.|TRBJ1-1|TRBV30|once
CAWSLTVMNTEAFF
TGTGCCTGGAGTTTAACAGTCATGAACACTGAAGCTTTCTTT
>TRBD1|TRBJ2-5|TRBV9|.
CASSRTGGSETQYF
TGTGCCAGCAGCCGGACAGGGGGAAGTGAGACCCAGTACTTC
>TRBD2|TRBJ2-7|TRBV4-1|.
CASSHPGLGSSYEQYF
TGCGCCAGCAGCCACCCGGGACTAGGGAGCTCCTACGAGCAGTACTTC
>.|TRBJ1-2|TRBV6-5|.
CASSSTTRDYGYTF
TGTGCCAGCAGCTCGACGACTAGGGACTATGGCTACACCTTC
>.|TRBJ2-3|TRBV6-5|.
CASTLQSTQYF
TGTGCCAGCACCCTTCAGTCTACGCAGTATTTT
>TRBD1|TRBJ1-2|TRBV27|.
CASSGDRASYSGYTF
TGTGCCAGCAGCGGGGACAGGGCGTCCTATTCGGGCTACACCTTC
>TRBD1|TRBJ2-7|TRBV19|.
CASSTQDRGRYEQYF
TGTGCCAGTAGTACCCAGGACAGGGGGCGGTACGAGCAGTACTTC
>.|TRBJ2-5|TRBV12-5|.
CASGWQLSEYQETQYF
TGTGCTAGTGGTTGGCAGCTCTCAGAGTACCAAGAGACCCAGTACTTC